The 16 T cell receptor beta chains listed next were all sequenced from one sample in a study of CD8+CD57+ T cells in acquired aplastic anemia. Genomic DNA served as template for TCR beta VDJ and CDR3 profiling. TCRdb called the reads again in MiXCR, with one record for every CDR3 protein. Of about 190,000 distinct CDR3 sequences detected, roughly half appear once; the ten largest clones hold around a sixth. The sample was sorted CD4+, CD8+, or CD8+CD57+ T cells (not recorded which) from PBMCs. The receptors here all came from a human donor in good health, serving as a control.

V usage is TRBV20-1 and J usage is TRBJ2-3; D unresolved. This CDR3 region has 12 residues. Trimming left V 0 bases short and J 7 bases short, with 8 bases between. CDR1 and CDR2 from the germline V gene are DFQATT and SNEGSKA (reference sequence). The CDR3 region has the DNA TGCAGTGCTAGAGATCCCCAGAATACGCAGTATTTT. Its protein product is CSARDPQNTQYF.

Worth noting for this clonotype: An end of the junction does not agree with germline; a read error may underlie this. V gene TRBV24-1 combines with J gene TRBJ1-1, with D perhaps TRBD1 (5 bases). The CDR3 length is 13 residues. Germline V lookup: CDR1 KGHDR, CDR2 SFDVKD. In DNA, the CDR3 is TGTGCCGCCAGTGACAGACTGAGCACTGAAGCTTTCTTT. Protein: CAASDRLSTEAFF.

The chain has TRBV20-1 and TRBJ1-5; the D gene is possibly TRBD1 (5 bases). Germline values: CDR1 DFQATT, CDR2 SNEGSKA (reference sequence). The CDR3 has 14 residues. Trimming took off 6 bases at V and 4 bases at J, with 16 bases between the two ends. In DNA form, the CDR3 reads TGCAGTGCCAACGGTAGGGGTTCAAATCAGCCCCAGCATTTT. Protein: CSANGRGSNQPQHF.

The rearrangement uses TRBV12-3 or TRBV12-4 and TRBJ1-2, with TRBD1 matching over 9 bases. Trimming at V came to 1 base and at J to 3 bases, leaving 6 bases not matched to a gene. The CDR3 spans 16 residues. CDR3 sequence: CASSLGGTGNHYGYTF. For the CDR3, the DNA is TGTGCCAGCAGTTTAGGTGGGACAGGGAATCACTATGGCTACACCTTC.

CDR3: CASRADRGGEKLFF. The CDR3 nucleotides are TGTGCCAGCAGGGCGGACAGGGGAGGAGAAAAACTGTTTTTT. This chain uses TRBV2 with TRBJ1-4; TRBD1 aligns across 9 bases. The V segment lost 6 bases and the J segment 8 bases; nucleotides outside the gene matches: 7. The CDR3 runs to 14 residues. Per germline, CDR1 SNHLY and CDR2 FYNNEI.

This clonotype was recorded at least ten times. The chain is built from TRBV6-2 or TRBV6-3 and TRBJ1-1, with TRBD1 as a possible D gene (5 bases). CDR1 and CDR2 (germline): MNHEY, SVGEGT. Trimming removed 6 bases at V and 2 bases at J, with 19 bases between. The CDR3 consists of 16 residues. The CDR3 is CASSPPDRTANTEAFF. The CDR3 coding sequence is TGTGCCAGCAGCCCCCCCGACAGAACAGCTAACACTGAAGCTTTCTTT.

The chain uses TRBV7-2 and TRBJ1-2; D is unresolved. Germline assignment: CDR1 SGHTA and CDR2 FQGNSA. With 10 bases removed from V and 2 bases from J, the gap between germline ends came to 20 bases. CDR3 length: 15 residues. CDR3 nucleotides: TGTGCCACAACCCCACCAAGTAGTAGGAACTATGGCTACACCTTC. Protein sequence: CATTPPSSRNYGYTF. The entire variable domain, with the rest obtained from reference TRBV7-2 and TRBJ1-2, is as follows: GAGVSQSPSNKVTEKGKDVELRCDPISGHTALYWYRQSLGQGLEFLIYFQGNSAPDKSGLPSDRFSAERTGGSVSTLTIQRTQQEDSAVYLCATTPPSSRNYGYTFGSGTRLTVV.

This clonotype was seen ten or more times. The rearrangement joins TRBV7-3 to TRBJ1-1, with 10 bases aligning to TRBD1. CDR3 size: 17 residues. The germline gives CDR1 SGHTA, CDR2 FQGTGA. Trimming removed 2 bases from V and 2 bases from J; junction bases left unmatched: 8. Written as DNA, the CDR3 is TGTGCCAGCAGCTTAGGAACCGGGACAGGGGTTAACACTGAAGCTTTCTTT. Its protein product is CASSLGTGTGVNTEAFF.

This clonotype was counted at least ten times. CDR3 bases: TGTGCCAGCAGTACAGGGTACAATCAGCCCCAGCATTTT. Its protein product is CASSTGYNQPQHF. J is TRBJ1-5 and V is TRBV6-6; possibly TRBD1 for D (6 bases). This CDR3 contains 13 residues. Germline assignment: CDR1 MNHNY and CDR2 SVGAGI (reference sequence). V was cut by 5 bases and J by 3 bases, with 8 bases left in between.

This clonotype was recorded many times. This sequence joins TRBV7-2 and TRBJ2-2; weak D call: TRBD2 (5 bases). The length of the CDR3 is 14 residues. In germline, CDR1 is SGHTA, CDR2 FQGNSA. The V gene lost 5 bases and the J gene lost 4 bases, with 11 bases spanning the gap. This chain's CDR3 is CASSQRRGTGELFF. The CDR3 region has the DNA TGTGCCAGCAGCCAAAGACGGGGCACCGGGGAGCTGTTTTTT.

V is TRBV19 and J is TRBJ2-7, with D possibly being TRBD2 (5 bases). The CDR3 loop spans 15 amino acids. The germline V gene encodes CDR1 LNHDA and CDR2 SQIVND (reference sequence). V was pared by 4 bases and J by 1 base, with 14 bases between. CDR3 bases: TGTGCCAGTAGTAGACAAGCGGTCTCTTCCTACGAGCAGTACTTC. It translates to CASSRQAVSSYEQYF.

Ten or more counts support this clonotype. V gene TRBV6-6 combines with J gene TRBJ2-3; 8 bases agree with TRBD1. The CDR3 length is 15 residues. The J segment lost 0 bases and the V segment lost 5 bases, leaving 4 bases of the junction unmatched. Looked up from germline, CDR1 is MNHNY and CDR2 is SVGAGI (reference sequence). The CDR3 loop reads CASSDRGRSTDTQYF. The CDR3 bases are TGTGCCAGCAGTGACAGGGGACGTAGCACAGATACGCAGTATTTT.

This clonotype came up many times. V usage is TRBV5-8 and J usage is TRBJ2-2; perhaps TRBD2 as D (5 bases). V was trimmed by 3 bases and J by 2 bases, leaving 11 bases between them. The CDR3 length is 15 residues. Germline V gene sequence: CDR1 SGHTS, CDR2 YDEGEE. CDR3 coding DNA: TGTGCCAGCAGCTCCGGGATCCTAAACACCGGGGAGCTGTTTTTT. Translation gives CASSSGILNTGELFF.

The chain links TRBV9 to TRBJ1-6, with 7 nucleotides matching TRBD1. CDR3 length: 16 amino acids. Germline trimming cut 5 bases from V and 12 bases from J; bases unmatched to any gene: 17. Germline assignment: CDR1 SGDLS and CDR2 YYNGEE. CDR3 loop: CASSSTTDGTAKPLHF. The CDR3 DNA follows: TGTGCCAGCAGTTCAACGACGGACGGGACAGCCAAACCCCTCCACTTT.

The chain employs TRBV15 and TRBJ2-2; D gene uncertain. Trimming removed 2 bases at V and 1 base at J, with 2 bases between. CDR3 size: 13 residues. The germline V gene encodes CDR1 LNHNV and CDR2 YYDKDF (reference sequence). The CDR3 DNA reads as TGTGCCACCAGCAGACAGAACACCGGGGAGCTGTTTTTT. Amino acids: CATSRQNTGELFF.

To note about this clonotype: The junction departs from the called germline gene at one end, perhaps through a read error. V is TRBV25-1 and J is TRBJ2-5, with D perhaps given as TRBD1 or TRBD2 (5 bases each). Germline values: CDR1 MGHDK, CDR2 SYGVNS. The CDR3 covers 15 residues. The CDR3 sequence: CATSALPGPERDQYF. CDR3 DNA sequence: TGTGCCACCAGTGCCCTTCCGGGACCAGAAAGAGACCAGTACTTC.